This T cell receptor beta chain was obtained from a study of shared clonotypes between healthy human individuals (dated by TCRdb to 2018 to 2021). Regarding the research as a whole: The cohort comprised two women and three men aged 18 to 49 years. Per donor, leukapheresis produced somewhere between about 0.94 and 10 billion PBMCs. Per donor, three plates each were used for CD4 naive and CD4 memory, two for CD8 naive, and one for CD8 memory. To estimate repertoire size and how much clonotypes are shared between individuals, the study performed deep sequencing of blood TCR repertoires from five healthy adults. Different laboratories and diverse techniques were used to prepare libraries and sequence TCR repertoires, to increase sequencing depth and limit assay-specific biases.

For the CD8 naive samples, CD45RO-negative cells were positively selected for CCR7, yielding a CD45RA+CCR7+ population from which TemRA cells were excluded. The donors were healthy, HIV-negative adults who had no recently reported acute infections or vaccinations. Every donor was a Caucasian adult residing in Nashville, Tennessee, USA. Blood was collected by leukapheresis, and PBMCs were isolated by Ficoll-Histopaque density gradient centrifugation and then cryopreserved in liquid nitrogen vapor phase. Analytical flow cytometry was used to check the purity and quantity of every magnetically sorted T cell population. Genomic DNA was isolated from every sorted fraction and measured by UV absorbance on a Nanodrop 2000c. What the research found in general, with its limitations: Sharing across several donors was observed for around 4.8% of naive CD4, 3% to 3.5% of naive CD8, 2% to 2.5% of memory CD4, and about 0.4% of memory CD8 clonotypes. Higher generation probabilities were observed for clonotypes shared by all four sorted-subset donors than for non-shared clonotypes. Naive subsets generally had larger estimated clonotype richness than memory subsets did. The small number of donors limited the genetic and exposure-history diversity represented. Based on pairwise subsampling, the degree of clonotype sharing among donors was expected to be affected by sequencing depth. Sampling was restricted to blood, and TCR repertoires in tissues likely differ from the TCR repertoires found in blood. Rarefaction of sorted-subset datasets indicated incomplete sequencing despite the large sequencing depth.

V sheds 6 bases and J sheds 10 bases, leaving 22 bases between their ends. Including the terminal cysteine and phenylalanine, the CDR3 comprises 15 residues. Just the 45-base CDR3 DNA is kept, in frame starting at base 1. From a lookup of the germline V gene, CDR1 and CDR2 are MDHEN and SYDVKM. Concerning this clone: The specificity of this receptor is unknown. There are no base qualities to consult, and no much larger clone falls within one base.

TCR CDR3 regions were amplified from genomic DNA by multiplex PCR using the deep immunoSEQ assay. Extracted genomic DNA from each cell subset was spread evenly across all wells of several immunoSEQ 96-well plates, with each plate serving as a replicate. For sorted subsets, roughly 200 ng genomic DNA, equal to about 30,000 T cell genomes, was loaded into each replicate PCR. Purified libraries were quantified with a Qubit 3.0 fluorometer, sized on a Bioanalyzer 2100, and re-quantified with the KAPA Library Quantification kit. A separate single-read 150-cycle Illumina NextSeq 550 flow cell was used to sequence each immunoSEQ 96-well plate. From the authors' description of their analysis: Because only junctional sequences without quality scores were contained in the immunoSEQ output, filtering matching that applied to full-length reads could not be performed. Sequences were annotated with PyIR, a Python wrapper for IgBLAST v1.9, and V/J genes and CDR3 were assigned using IMGT germline references. Any read was removed if the V/J assignment was weak (E-value above 1e-6), the CDR3 was missing, or the read contained stop codons, out-of-frame junctions, or ambiguous translated residues. A V3J clonotype was defined by an identical inferred V gene, J gene, and CDR3 amino acid sequence. Percentage overlap between repertoires was calculated by dividing the number of shared unique clonotypes by the size of the smaller repertoire. Three approaches were used to assess repertoire richness: RTK rarefaction, the Chao1 estimator, and Recon v2.1 estimates of unobserved clonotypes. Generation probabilities for all TCRbeta clonotypes obtained by the gDNA method from a few donors were computed using OLGA. This immuneACCESS table, as held by TCRdb, lists in-frame sequences with V and J called but not all clones. Of the missing ones, under half trace to an unresolved V gene in checked studies; the others have no known cause. V and J calls and clone size follow that table, whereas D and trimming were derived from the DNA. In this sample the table shows about 2 million clones, about 95% of which occur a single time. Roughly 1% of the sample belongs to the ten largest clones.

The chain uses TRBV28 and TRBJ2-1; the D segment could be TRBD2, given 5 matching bases. Sample: naive CD8+ T cells sorted from blood. The cell subset or site label corresponds to: CD45RA+CCR7+. The receptor's source is a man between 18 and 35 years old in good health. The CDR3: CASSPAEKPYSEQFF. The bases read TGTGCCAGCAGCCCAGCGGAAAAGCCTTATTCCGAGCAGTTCTTC.